These T cell receptor beta chains were read from a single sample in a study of blood T cell repertoires in COVID-19. Sequencing was performed with immunoSEQ multiplex PCR; in TCRdb, only in-frame clones are kept and a portion is missing. The sample holds about 120,000 clones, over 60% seen once. The specimen was peripheral blood. These receptors originate from a man in his sixties or seventies with acute or convalescent COVID-19. The CDR3 runs from the conserved cysteine through the conserved F or W. D genes are given only for firm matches. Some rows have no size entry. The others give once, few or many, or a class for an expanded clone.

d_gene | j_gene | abundance | v_gene | CDR3nt | CDR3aa
TRBD1 | TRBJ2-5 | NA | TRBV27 | TGTGCCAGCAGCATACAGGGGGCCGGGGAGACCCAGTACTTC | CASSIQGAGETQYF
NA | TRBJ1-5 | few | TRBV6-5 | TGTGCCAGCAGTTACGGCGCGGCAGACAATCAGCCCCAGCATTTT | CASSYGAADNQPQHF
TRBD1 | TRBJ2-1 | once | TRBV7-2 | TGTGCCAGCAGCAGCGACAGGGGGGGCAATGAGCAGTTCTTC | CASSSDRGGNEQFF
NA | TRBJ2-7 | NA | TRBV13 | TGTGCCAGCAGCTTCGCACAGGGCCTTTACTACGAGCAGTACTTC | CASSFAQGLYYEQYF
NA | TRBJ2-2 | few | TRBV28 | TGTGCCAGCAGACCTGATCCGGGAACCGGGGAGCTGTTTTTT | CASRPDPGTGELFF
NA | TRBJ2-1 | few | TRBV5-1 | TGCGCCAGCAGAGACAGTTACAATGAGCAGTTCTTC | CASRDSYNEQFF
TRBD1 | TRBJ1-1 | NA | TRBV6-5 | TGTGCCAGCAGTTACTCGGGACAGGGGACTCTAGCTTTCTTT | CASSYSGQGTLAFF
NA | TRBJ1-1 | NA | TRBV5-1 | TGCGCCAGCAGCGGTCAAACAGGGATCACTGAAGCTTTCTTT | CASSGQTGITEAFF
TRBD2 | TRBJ2-7 | NA | TRBV28 | TGTGCCAGCACCCGGGAGGACAAAGCCTACGAGCAGTACTTC | CASTREDKAYEQYF
NA | TRBJ2-7 | NA | TRBV5-4 | TGTGCCAGCAGCACGACAGTCTCCGAGCAGTACTTC | CASSTTVSEQYF
NA | TRBJ2-2 | NA | TRBV18 | TGTGCCAGCTCACCACAGGGAGAGAACACCGGGGAGCTGTTTTTT | CASSPQGENTGELFF
TRBD1 | TRBJ1-4 | NA | TRBV28 | TGTGCCAGCAATCAAGACAGGGGACTGTTTTTT | CASNQDRGLFF
TRBD1 | TRBJ1-5 | NA | TRBV5-1 | TGCGCCAGCAGCTTGGGACCACACCAAAGACAGGGCGGTCAGCCCCAGCATTTT | CASSLGPHQRQGGQPQHF
NA | TRBJ2-7 | NA | TRBV9 | TGTGCCAGCAGCGTAGCGGAAGGGAGCTCCTACGAGCAGTACTTC | CASSVAEGSSYEQYF
TRBD2 | TRBJ2-3 | NA | TRBV4-1 | TGCGCCAGCAGCCAAGATCGTAGCGGGGGTGCTCGTCCGCAGTATTTT | CASSQDRSGGARPQYF
TRBD2 | TRBJ2-2 | NA | TRBV6-6 | TGTGCCAGCATGATGACTAGCGGGAGTGGTACCGGGGAGCTGTTTTTT | CASMMTSGSGTGELFF
NA | TRBJ2-7 | NA | TRBV5-1 | TGCGCCAGCACCTATACGAGAGGATACGAGCAGTACTTC | CASTYTRGYEQYF
TRBD2 | TRBJ2-7 | NA | TRBV2 | TGTGCCAGCAGTGAGGGGGGGTCGGGATACGAGCAGTACTTC | CASSEGGSGYEQYF
TRBD2 | TRBJ2-1 | NA | TRBV29-1 | TGCAGCTTGGTCCCAGCGGGGGGGGATGAGCAGTTCTTC | CSLVPAGGDEQFF
TRBD1 | TRBJ2-3 | NA | TRBV4-1 | TGCGCCAGCAGCCAAGATTTCCAGGGGGCAAGCACAGATACGCAGTATTTT | CASSQDFQGASTDTQYF
TRBD2 | TRBJ2-1 | NA | TRBV3-1/TRBV3-2 | TGTGCCAGCAGCTCAAGGGGGACTAGCGGGAGAGTTCCCTACAATGAGCAGTTCTTC | CASSSRGTSGRVPYNEQFF
TRBD2 | TRBJ2-7 | NA | TRBV6-2/TRBV6-3 | TGTGCCAGCAGTTCACCCGGGACTAGCGGTATCGAGCAGTACTTC | CASSSPGTSGIEQYF
NA | TRBJ2-6 | NA | TRBV27 | TGTGCCAGCAGTTTATCGAAGCCCGCCTCTGGGGCCAACGTCCTGACTTTC | CASSLSKPASGANVLTF
TRBD1 | TRBJ1-1 | NA | TRBV18 | TGTGCCAGCTCACCACCTTTTCAGGGGGCTGGCGCTTTCTTT | CASSPPFQGAGAFF
NA | TRBJ2-2 | NA | TRBV7-7 | TGTGCCAGCAGCTTAGCGGTGGGCACAGACACCGGGGAGCTGTTTTTT | CASSLAVGTDTGELFF
NA | TRBJ2-2 | NA | TRBV7-3 | TGTGCCAGCAGCCGGTACACCGGGGAGCTGTTTTTT | CASSRYTGELFF
TRBD1 | TRBJ1-1 | once | TRBV7-2 | TGTGCCAGCAGCTCTAGTTACAGGGGGGGGACTGAAGCTTTCTTT | CASSSSYRGGTEAFF